These 2 T cell receptor beta chains were all obtained from the same sample, sequenced in a study of blood T cell repertoires in COVID-19. This table comes from immunoSEQ multiplex PCR, and its TCRdb copy is limited to in-frame clones, with some not included. The table includes fewer than 110,000 clones, 87% detected once. Material: peripheral blood. Receptors were obtained from a woman in her 30s with acute or convalescent COVID-19.

The V gene is TRBV28, the J gene TRBJ1-2; tentatively, D is TRBD1 (5 bases). V was shortened by 3 bases and J by 4 bases, with 12 bases between the two germline ends. Germline V gene data show CDR1 as MDHEN and CDR2 as SYDVKM. CDR3 length equals 14 residues. Written as DNA, the CDR3 is TGTGCCAGCAGTTTGGAGGGGACTCCCTATGGCTACACCTTC. It encodes CASSLEGTPYGYTF.

The V call is TRBV11-1, the J call TRBJ2-7, with 7 nucleotides matching TRBD2. CDR3 size: 14 residues. CDR1 SGHAT and CDR2 FQDESV come from the germline V gene (reference sequence). Unmatched junction bases numbered 3, after V lost 4 bases and J lost 0 bases. This chain's CDR3 is CASSWGGSSYEQYF. As DNA, the CDR3 is TGTGCCAGCAGCTGGGGAGGGAGCTCCTACGAGCAGTACTTC.